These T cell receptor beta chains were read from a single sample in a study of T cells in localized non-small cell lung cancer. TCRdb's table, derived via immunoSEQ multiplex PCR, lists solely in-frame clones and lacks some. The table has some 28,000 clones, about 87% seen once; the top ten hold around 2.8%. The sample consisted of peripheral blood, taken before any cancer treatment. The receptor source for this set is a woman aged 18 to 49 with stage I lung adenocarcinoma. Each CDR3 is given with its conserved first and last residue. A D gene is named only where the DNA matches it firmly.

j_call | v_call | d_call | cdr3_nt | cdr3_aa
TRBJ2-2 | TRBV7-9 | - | TGTGCCAGCCCTATAACCCCTAGGGTCCCCACCGGGGAGCTGTTTTTT | CASPITPRVPTGELFF
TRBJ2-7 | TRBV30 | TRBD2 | TGTGCCGGAATAGCGGGCGAAAGCTCCTACGAGCAGTACTTC | CAGIAGESSYEQYF
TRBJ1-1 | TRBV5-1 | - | TGCGCCAGCAGCTTGGGCTGGGGGTCGGAGACTGAAGCTTTCTTT | CASSLGWGSETEAFF
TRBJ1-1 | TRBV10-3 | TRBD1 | TGTGCCATCAGTGAGTCCTCAGGAGGAGGTCTAGGGGGCTACGCTGAAGCTTTCTTT | CAISESSGGGLGGYAEAFF
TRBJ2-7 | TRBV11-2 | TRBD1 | TGTGCCAGCAGCTTAGTCGGGACAGCTTACTACGAGCAGTACTTC | CASSLVGTAYYEQYF
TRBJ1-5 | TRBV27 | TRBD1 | TGTGCCAGCGGGTTGACAGGGCAGGGTATCAATCAGCCCCAGCATTTT | CASGLTGQGINQPQHF
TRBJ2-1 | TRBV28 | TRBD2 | TGTGCCAGCGGAGACTCTAGCGGGGTCTCCTACAATGAGCAGTTCTTC | CASGDSSGVSYNEQFF
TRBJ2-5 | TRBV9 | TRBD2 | TGTGCCAGCAGCTCCTCGGGGGGTCAAGAGACCCAGTACTTC | CASSSSGGQETQYF
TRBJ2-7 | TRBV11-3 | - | TGTGCCAGCAGCTTGACCTACGAGCAGTACTTC | CASSLTYEQYF
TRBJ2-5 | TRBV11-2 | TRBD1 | TGTGCCAGCAGCTTAGGACAGGGGGCGGTGGAGACCCAGTACTTC | CASSLGQGAVETQYF
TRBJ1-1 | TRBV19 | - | TGTGCCAGTAGTATAGCCGGCAGGGTTGTAAACACTGAAGCTTTCTTT | CASSIAGRVVNTEAFF